These 3 T cell receptor beta chains were sequenced from one sample in a study of long-term antiretroviral therapy in people with HIV. Survey-level immunoSEQ v3.0 assays were run. Here immunoSEQ multiplex PCR was the method, and the copy in TCRdb shows in-frame clones only, minus some. The sample records around 20,000 clones, around four fifths being singletons. The source material was unsorted PBMCs, sampled 0.5 years after starting antiretroviral therapy. These TCRs come from a young man with HIV.

This chain connects TRBV10-3 to TRBJ2-1, with TRBD2 identical over 8 bases. Unmatched junction bases numbered 7, after V lost 3 bases and J lost 6 bases. CDR1 ENHRY and CDR2 SYGVKD come from the germline V gene. This CDR3 spans 15 amino acids. The chain's CDR3 is CAISDGAGVGNEQFF. CDR3 nucleotide sequence: TGTGCCATCAGTGATGGAGCGGGAGTCGGCAATGAGCAGTTCTTC.

This rearrangement joins TRBV7-9 to TRBJ2-3; D is undetermined. The V end lost 3 bases, the J end lost 1 base, and 8 bases lay between the germline ends. The CDR3 runs to 14 residues. Germline V gene lookup returns CDR1 SEHNR and CDR2 FQNEAQ (reference sequence). In nucleotides, the CDR3 is TGTGCCAGCAGCTTCGGAATTGGCACAGATACGCAGTATTTT. Protein product: CASSFGIGTDTQYF.

In this sample, this clone turned up a few times. The chain uses TRBV7-7 and TRBJ2-7; no firm D call. The V gene's germline CDR1 is SSHAT and CDR2 FNYEAQ (reference sequence). Trimming pared 3 bases from V and 6 bases from J, leaving 3 bases between. The CDR3 extends over 10 amino acids. CDR3 sequence reads: CASSFSEQYF. The CDR3 bases are TGTGCCAGCAGCTTCTCCGAGCAGTACTTC.